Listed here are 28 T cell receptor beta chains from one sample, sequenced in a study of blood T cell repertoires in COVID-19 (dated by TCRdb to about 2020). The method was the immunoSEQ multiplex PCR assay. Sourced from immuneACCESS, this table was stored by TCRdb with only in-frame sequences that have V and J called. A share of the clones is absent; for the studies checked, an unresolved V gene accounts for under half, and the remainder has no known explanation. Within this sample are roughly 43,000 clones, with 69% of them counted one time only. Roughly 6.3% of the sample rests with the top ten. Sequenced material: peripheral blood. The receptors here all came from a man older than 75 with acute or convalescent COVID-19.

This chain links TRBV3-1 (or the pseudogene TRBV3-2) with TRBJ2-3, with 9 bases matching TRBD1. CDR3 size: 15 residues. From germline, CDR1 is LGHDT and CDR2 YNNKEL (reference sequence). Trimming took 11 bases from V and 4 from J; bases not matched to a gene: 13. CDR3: CADSLRTGDSDTQYF. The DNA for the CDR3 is TGTGCCGACAGTTTGCGGACAGGGGACTCAGATACGCAGTATTTT.

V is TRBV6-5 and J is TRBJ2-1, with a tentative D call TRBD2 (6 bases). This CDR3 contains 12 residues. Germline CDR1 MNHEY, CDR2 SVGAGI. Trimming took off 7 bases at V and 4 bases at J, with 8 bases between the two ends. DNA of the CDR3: TGTGCCAGCAATAGCGGATACAATGAGCAGTTCTTC. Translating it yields CASNSGYNEQFF.

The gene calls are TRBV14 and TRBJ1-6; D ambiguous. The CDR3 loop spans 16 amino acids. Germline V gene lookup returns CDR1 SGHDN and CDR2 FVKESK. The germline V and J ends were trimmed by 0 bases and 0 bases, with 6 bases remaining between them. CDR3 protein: CASSQDGGSYNSPLHF. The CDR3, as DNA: TGTGCCAGCAGCCAAGATGGAGGCTCCTATAATTCACCCCTCCACTTT.

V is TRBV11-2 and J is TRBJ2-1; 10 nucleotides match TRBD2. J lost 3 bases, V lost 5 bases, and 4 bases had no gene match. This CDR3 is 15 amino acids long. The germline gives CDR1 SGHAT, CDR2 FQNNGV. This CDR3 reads CASSLAGVFYNEQFF. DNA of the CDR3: TGTGCCAGCAGCCTAGCGGGGGTCTTCTACAATGAGCAGTTCTTC.

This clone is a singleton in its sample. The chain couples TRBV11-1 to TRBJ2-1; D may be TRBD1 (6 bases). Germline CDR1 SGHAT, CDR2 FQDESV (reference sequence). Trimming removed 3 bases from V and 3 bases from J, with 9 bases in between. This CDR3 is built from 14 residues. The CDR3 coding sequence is TGTGCCAGCAGCTTCAGGGGTAACTACAATGAGCAGTTCTTC. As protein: CASSFRGNYNEQFF. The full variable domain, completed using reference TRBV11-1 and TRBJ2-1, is EAEVAQSPRYKITEKSQAVAFWCDPISGHATLYWYRQILGQGPELLVQFQDESVVDDSQLPKDRFSAERLKGVDSTLKIQPAELGDSAMYLCASSFRGNYNEQFFGPGTRLTVL.

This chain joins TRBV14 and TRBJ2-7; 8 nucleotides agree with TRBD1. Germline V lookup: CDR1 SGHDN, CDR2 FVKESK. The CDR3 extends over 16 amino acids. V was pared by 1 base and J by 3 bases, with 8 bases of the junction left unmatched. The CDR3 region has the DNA TGTGCCAGCAGCCAAGGACCACAGGGGGATGACTACGAGCAGTACTTC. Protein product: CASSQGPQGDDYEQYF.

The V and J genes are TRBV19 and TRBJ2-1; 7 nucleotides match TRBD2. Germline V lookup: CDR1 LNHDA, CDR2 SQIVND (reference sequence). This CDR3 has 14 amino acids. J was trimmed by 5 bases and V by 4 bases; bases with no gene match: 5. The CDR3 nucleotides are TGTGCCAGTAGTACGGGACTAACGAACAATGAGCAGTTCTTC. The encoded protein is CASSTGLTNNEQFF.

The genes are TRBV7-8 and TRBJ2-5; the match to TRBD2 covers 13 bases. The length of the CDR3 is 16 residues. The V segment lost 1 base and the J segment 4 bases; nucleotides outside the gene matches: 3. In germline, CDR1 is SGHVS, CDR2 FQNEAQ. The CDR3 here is CASSLGGLAGLETQYF. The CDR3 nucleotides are TGTGCCAGCAGCTTAGGGGGACTAGCGGGATTAGAGACCCAGTACTTC.

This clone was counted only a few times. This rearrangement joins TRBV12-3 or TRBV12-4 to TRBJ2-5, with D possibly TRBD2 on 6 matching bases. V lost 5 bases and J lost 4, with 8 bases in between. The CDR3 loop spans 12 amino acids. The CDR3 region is CASSQGGETQYF. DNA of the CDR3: TGTGCCAGCAGTCAGGGAGGAGAGACCCAGTACTTC.

CDR3 coding DNA: TGCGCCAGCAGCACCCAGACAGGGTTCACTGAAGCTTTCTTT. Protein product: CASSTQTGFTEAFF. The chain is built from TRBV5-1 and TRBJ1-1; 7 bases are shared with TRBD1. There are 14 residues in the CDR3. The germline CDR1 and CDR2 sequences are SGHRS and YFSETQ. The V gene end was trimmed by 4 bases and the J gene end by 4 bases; junction bases not matched to a gene: 7.

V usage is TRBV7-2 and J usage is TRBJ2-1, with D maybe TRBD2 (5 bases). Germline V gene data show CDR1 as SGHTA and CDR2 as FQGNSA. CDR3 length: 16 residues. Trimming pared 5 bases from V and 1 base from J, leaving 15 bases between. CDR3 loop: CASSLRGGFSYNEQFF. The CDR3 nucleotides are TGTGCCAGCAGCCTCCGGGGTGGGTTTTCCTACAATGAGCAGTTCTTC.

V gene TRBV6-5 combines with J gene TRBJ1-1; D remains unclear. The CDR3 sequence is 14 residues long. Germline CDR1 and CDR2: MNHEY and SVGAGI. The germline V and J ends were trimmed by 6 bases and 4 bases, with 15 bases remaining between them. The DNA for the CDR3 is TGTGCCAGCAGGAAAAGCGAACGAACCACTGAAGCTTTCTTT. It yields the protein CASRKSERTTEAFF.

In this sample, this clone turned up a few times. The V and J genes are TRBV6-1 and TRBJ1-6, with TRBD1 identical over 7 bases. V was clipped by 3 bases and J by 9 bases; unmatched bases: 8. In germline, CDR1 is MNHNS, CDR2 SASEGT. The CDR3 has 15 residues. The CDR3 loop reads CASSELTGWGSPLHF. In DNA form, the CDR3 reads TGTGCCAGCAGTGAGTTGACAGGGTGGGGTTCACCCCTCCACTTT.

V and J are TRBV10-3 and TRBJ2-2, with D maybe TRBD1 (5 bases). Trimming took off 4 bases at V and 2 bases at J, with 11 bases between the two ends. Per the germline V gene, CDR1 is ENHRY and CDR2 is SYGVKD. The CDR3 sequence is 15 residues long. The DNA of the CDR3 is TGTGCCATCAGTGCGGACAAGGCTAACACCGGGGAGCTGTTTTTT. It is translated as CAISADKANTGELFF.

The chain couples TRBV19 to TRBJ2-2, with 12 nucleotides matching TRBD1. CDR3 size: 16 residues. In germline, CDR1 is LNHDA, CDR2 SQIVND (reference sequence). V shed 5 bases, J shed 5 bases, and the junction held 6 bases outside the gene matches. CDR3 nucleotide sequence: TGTGCCAGTAGTGGGGGACAGGGGGCGCTGACCGGGGAGCTGTTTTTT. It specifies CASSGGQGALTGELFF.

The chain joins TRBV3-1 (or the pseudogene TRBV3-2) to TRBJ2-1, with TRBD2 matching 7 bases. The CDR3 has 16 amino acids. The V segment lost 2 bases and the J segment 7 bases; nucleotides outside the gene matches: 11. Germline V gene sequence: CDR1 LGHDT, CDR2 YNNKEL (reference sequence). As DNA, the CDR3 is TGTGCCAGCAGCCAATCTCGGGGGGAGGGCCGTAATGAGCAGTTCTTC. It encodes CASSQSRGEGRNEQFF.

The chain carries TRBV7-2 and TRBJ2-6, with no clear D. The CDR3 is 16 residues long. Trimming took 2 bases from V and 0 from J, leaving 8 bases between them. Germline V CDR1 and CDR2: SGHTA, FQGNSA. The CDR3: CASSLKIVSGANVLTF. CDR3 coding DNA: TGTGCCAGCAGCTTAAAAATCGTCTCTGGGGCCAACGTCCTGACTTTC.

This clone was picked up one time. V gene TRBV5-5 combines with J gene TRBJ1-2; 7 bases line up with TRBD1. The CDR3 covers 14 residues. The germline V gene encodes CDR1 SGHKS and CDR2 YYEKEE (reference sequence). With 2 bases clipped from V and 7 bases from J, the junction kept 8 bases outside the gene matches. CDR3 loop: CASSFYDRAAGYTF. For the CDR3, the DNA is TGTGCCAGCAGCTTCTACGACAGGGCGGCTGGCTACACCTTC.

The chain's CDR3 is CASSLGNYRLAGLKFF. The CDR3 nucleotides are TGTGCCAGCAGCTTAGGGAACTATCGGCTAGCGGGATTGAAGTTCTTC. This chain connects TRBV11-2 to TRBJ2-1; TRBD2 matches 9 bases. This CDR3 comprises 16 residues. With 1 base clipped from V and 14 bases from J, the junction kept 15 bases outside the gene matches. Germline lookup yields CDR1 SGHAT and CDR2 FQNNGV.

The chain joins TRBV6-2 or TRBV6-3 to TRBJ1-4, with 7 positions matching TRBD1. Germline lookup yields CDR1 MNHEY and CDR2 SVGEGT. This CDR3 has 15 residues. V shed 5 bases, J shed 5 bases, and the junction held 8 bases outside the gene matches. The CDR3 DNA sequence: TGTGCCAGCAGTACTACCGGGACAGAAAATGAAAAACTGTTTTTT. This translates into CASSTTGTENEKLFF.

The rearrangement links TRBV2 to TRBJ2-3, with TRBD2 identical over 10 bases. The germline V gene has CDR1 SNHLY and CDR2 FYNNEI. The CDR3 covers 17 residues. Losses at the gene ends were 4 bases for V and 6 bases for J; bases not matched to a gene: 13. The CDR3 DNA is TGTGCCAGCAGTGCGGGTTCAGCGGGAGGGCCGGGGGATACGCAGTATTTT. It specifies CASSAGSAGGPGDTQYF.

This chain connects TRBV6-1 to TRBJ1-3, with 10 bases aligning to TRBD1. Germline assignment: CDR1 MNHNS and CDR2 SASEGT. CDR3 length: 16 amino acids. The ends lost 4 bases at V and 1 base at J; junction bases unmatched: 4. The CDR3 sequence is CASSGRQGASGNTIYF. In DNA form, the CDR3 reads TGTGCCAGCAGTGGCAGACAGGGGGCGTCTGGAAACACCATATATTTT.

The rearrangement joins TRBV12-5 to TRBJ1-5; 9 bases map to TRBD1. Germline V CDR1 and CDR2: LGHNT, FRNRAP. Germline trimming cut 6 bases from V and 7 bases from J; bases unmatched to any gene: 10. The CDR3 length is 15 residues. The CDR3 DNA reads TGTGCTAGTGGGGGGGGACAGGGTTCAAGACAGCCCCAGCATTTT. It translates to CASGGGQGSRQPQHF.

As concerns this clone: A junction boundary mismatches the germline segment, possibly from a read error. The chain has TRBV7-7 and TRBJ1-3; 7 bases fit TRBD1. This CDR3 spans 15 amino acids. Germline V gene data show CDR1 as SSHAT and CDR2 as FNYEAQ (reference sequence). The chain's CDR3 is CASSLTGESGNTIYF. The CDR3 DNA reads TGTGCTAGCAGCTTAACAGGGGAGTCTGGAAACACCATATATTTT.

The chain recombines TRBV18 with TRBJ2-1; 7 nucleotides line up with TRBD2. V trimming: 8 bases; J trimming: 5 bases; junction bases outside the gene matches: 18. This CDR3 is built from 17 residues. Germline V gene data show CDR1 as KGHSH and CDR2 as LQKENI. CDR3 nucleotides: TGTGCCAGCCGAGAGCTTCTACGGACTAGGTCCCACAATGAGCAGTTCTTC. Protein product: CASRELLRTRSHNEQFF.

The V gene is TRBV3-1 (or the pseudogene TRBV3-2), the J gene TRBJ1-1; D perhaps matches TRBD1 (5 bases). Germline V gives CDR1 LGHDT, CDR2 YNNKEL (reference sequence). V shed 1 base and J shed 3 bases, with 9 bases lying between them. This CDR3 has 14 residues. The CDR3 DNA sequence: TGTGCCAGCAGCCAAGTCAGGGTTGACACTGAAGCTTTCTTT. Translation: CASSQVRVDTEAFF.

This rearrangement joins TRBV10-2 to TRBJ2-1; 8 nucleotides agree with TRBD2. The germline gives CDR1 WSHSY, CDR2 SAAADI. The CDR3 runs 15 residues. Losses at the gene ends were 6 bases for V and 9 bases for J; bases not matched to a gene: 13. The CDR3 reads CASRTALAEGGEQFF. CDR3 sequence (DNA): TGCGCCAGCAGAACGGCACTAGCGGAAGGGGGTGAGCAGTTCTTC.

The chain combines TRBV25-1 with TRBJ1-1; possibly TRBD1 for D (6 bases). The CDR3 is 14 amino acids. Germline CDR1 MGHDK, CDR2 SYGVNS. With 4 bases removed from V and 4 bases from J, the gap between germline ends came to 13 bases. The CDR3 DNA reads TGTGCCAGCAGTGCTTCGGGCAGGGGCACTGAAGCTTTCTTT. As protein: CASSASGRGTEAFF. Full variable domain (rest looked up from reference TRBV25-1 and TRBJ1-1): EADIYQTPRYLVIGTGKKITLECSQTMGHDKMYWYQQDPGMELHLIHYSYGVNSTEKGDLSSESTVSRIRTEHFPLTLESARPSHTSQYLCASSASGRGTEAFFGQGTRLTVV.